This T cell receptor beta chain derives from a study of blood T cells in healthy people across ages. This clonotype has a handful of counts. The antigen remains undetermined. Trimming cost V 4 bases and J 5 bases, with 24 bases left between them. CDR3 length: 16 residues. Germline CDR1 and CDR2: DFQATT and SNEGSKA (reference sequence). Per sample, no less than 6 micrograms of total RNA were extracted. General study results and limits: It was held that the diversity estimates obtained from one million T cells were underestimates. It was the long-lived donors that had more naive CD4+ cells and higher diversity than aged donors.

Alongside a J-beta primer mix, a sample-barcoded 5' primer served in a second PCR lasting roughly 7 to 11 cycles. Per-sample output comprised a minimum of 3 million paired-end reads containing CDR3. TCRdb reprocessed the 5' RACE reads with MiXCR, giving one entry per CDR3 protein. Altogether about 1.7 million distinct CDR3 sequences are present, about 30% being singletons, with the ten largest covering 7.7%. The chain joins TRBV20-1 to TRBJ2-7; D perhaps matches TRBD1 (8 bases). The sequence derives from a woman under 40 in good health. The specimen was blood. Here the CDR3 reads CSAIDRGLAREDEQYF. In DNA, the CDR3 is TGCAGTGCTATTGACAGGGGATTGGCCCGGGAGGACGAGCAGTACTTC.